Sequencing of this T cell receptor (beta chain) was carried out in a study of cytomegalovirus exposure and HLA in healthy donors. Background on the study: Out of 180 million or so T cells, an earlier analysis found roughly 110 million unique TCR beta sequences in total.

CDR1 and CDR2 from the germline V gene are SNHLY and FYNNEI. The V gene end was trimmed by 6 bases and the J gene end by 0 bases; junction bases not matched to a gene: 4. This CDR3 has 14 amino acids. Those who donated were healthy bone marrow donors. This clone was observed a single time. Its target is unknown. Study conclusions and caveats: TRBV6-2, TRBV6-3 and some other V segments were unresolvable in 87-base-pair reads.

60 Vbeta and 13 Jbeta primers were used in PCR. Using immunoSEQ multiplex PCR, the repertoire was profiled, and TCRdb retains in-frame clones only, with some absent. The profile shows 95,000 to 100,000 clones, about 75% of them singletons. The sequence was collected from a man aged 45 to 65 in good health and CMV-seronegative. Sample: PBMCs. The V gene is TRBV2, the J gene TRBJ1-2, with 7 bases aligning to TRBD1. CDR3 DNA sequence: TGTGCCAGCAGAGACAGGGAAACTAACTATGGCTACACCTTC. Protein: CASRDRETNYGYTF.